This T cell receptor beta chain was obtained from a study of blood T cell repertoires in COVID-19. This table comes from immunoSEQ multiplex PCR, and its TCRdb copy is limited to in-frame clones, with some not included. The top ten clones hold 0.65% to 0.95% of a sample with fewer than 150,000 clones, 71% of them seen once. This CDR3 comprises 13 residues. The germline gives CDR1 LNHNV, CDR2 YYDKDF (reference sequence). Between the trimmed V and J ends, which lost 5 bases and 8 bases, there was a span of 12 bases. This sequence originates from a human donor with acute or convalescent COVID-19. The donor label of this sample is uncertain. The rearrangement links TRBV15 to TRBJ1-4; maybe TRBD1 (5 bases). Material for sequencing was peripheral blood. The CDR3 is CATSERGGEKLFF. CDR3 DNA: TGTGCCACCAGCGAAAGGGGAGGAGAAAAACTGTTTTTT.